The TCR beta chain described here comes from a study of T-cell reconstitution after alpha-beta-depleted transplantation in children. Construction of the TCRbeta library involved unique molecular identifiers. TCRdb itself ran the PCR reads through MiXCR, one entry per CDR3 protein. The profile shows nearly 250,000 distinct CDR3 sequences, roughly 8% of them singletons. This clonotype was seen at least ten times. Trimming removed 1 base at V and 4 bases at J, with 8 bases between. The CDR3 has 14 amino acids. The germline CDR1 and CDR2 sequences are KGHSH and LQKENI. This rearrangement joins TRBV18 to TRBJ2-1; D is perhaps TRBD1 (6 bases). Here the sequenced sample was PBMCs, mostly from graft donor cells, taken 180 days after TCRalphabeta/CD19-depleted stem cell transplant. This TCR derives from a male patient younger than 18 who had a stem cell transplant for acute lymphoblastic leukemia, so the T cells may come from the graft donor. DNA for the CDR3: TGTGCCAGCTCACCACTCGGACAGTACAATGAGCAGTTCTTC. It specifies CASSPLGQYNEQFF. Using reference TRBV18 and TRBJ2-1 for the parts outside the CDR3, the full variable domain is NAGVMQNPRHLVRRRGQEARLRCSPMKGHSHVYWYRQLPEEGLKFMVYLQKENIIDESGMPKERFSAEFPKEGPSILRIQQVVRGDSAAYFCASSPLGQYNEQFFGPGTRLTVL.